These 31 T cell receptor beta chains share one sample of origin, sequenced in a study of identical twins (dated by TCRdb to the mid-2010s). The library was obtained by 5' RACE. Instrument used: Illumina HiSeq 2000. TCRdb reprocessed the public reads (quality trimming at Q25 with fastp, clone calling with MiXCR) and kept in-frame beta chains. CDR3 protein sequences are deduplicated, and each keeps its most common genes and DNA. The sample profile shows some 1,700,000 distinct CDR3 sequences; about 32% of them were found once. The biggest ten clones account for over 0.25% of the sample. Sequenced sample: cord blood. Every receptor here comes from a newborn girl in good health.

This rearrangement joins TRBV12-3 or TRBV12-4 to TRBJ1-2; no definite D call. This CDR3 has 11 amino acids. V lost 4 bases to trimming and J lost 7 bases, with 7 bases between them. DNA of the CDR3: TGTGCCAGCAGTTCTGTAGTTGGCTACACCTTC. Protein sequence: CASSSVVGYTF.

The rearrangement uses TRBV12-3 or TRBV12-4 and TRBJ2-3, with D perhaps matching TRBD2 (6 bases). Trimming shortened V by 6 bases and J by 4 bases, and 20 bases separated the two germline ends. There are 16 residues in the CDR3. CDR3 residues: CASRAKLVSGADTQYF. For the CDR3, the DNA is TGTGCCAGCAGGGCGAAACTGGTTAGCGGAGCAGATACGCAGTATTTT.

V usage is TRBV28 and J usage is TRBJ2-5; maybe TRBD2 (6 bases). Germline V gene lookup returns CDR1 MDHEN and CDR2 SYDVKM. The CDR3 is made up of 17 amino acids. The germline V and J ends were trimmed by 4 bases and 0 bases, with 18 bases remaining between them. CDR3: CASSSAYSREYQETQYF. The CDR3 DNA follows: TGTGCCAGCAGTTCCGCTTACTCTCGGGAGTACCAAGAGACCCAGTACTTC.

This clonotype showed up just a few times. The J gene is TRBJ1-6, the V gene TRBV9; a weak D match, TRBD1 (6 bases). Germline loops: CDR1 SGDLS, CDR2 YYNGEE. The CDR3 has 16 residues. Deletions cut 4 bases from V and 4 bases from J, with 15 bases between. CDR3 sequence (DNA): TGTGCCAGCAGCCAGGGGCTCCTGGGGTATAATTCACCCCTCCACTTT. It translates to CASSQGLLGYNSPLHF.

Remarks on this clonotype: One junction end does not reproduce the germline sequence, and a read error may be involved. The rearrangement uses TRBV4-1 and TRBJ1-1; a weak D match, TRBD1 (6 bases). Germline lookup yields CDR1 MGHRA and CDR2 YSYEKL. This CDR3 spans 16 amino acids. CDR3 in amino acids: CASSFRGGAVNAEAFF. CDR3 sequence (DNA): TGCGCCAGCAGCTTCCGTGGGGGGGCGGTGAACGCTGAAGCTTTCTTT.

This clonotype was picked up many times. This rearrangement joins TRBV5-1 to TRBJ2-7, with D unclear. The CDR3 extends over 14 amino acids. The V end lost 5 bases, the J end lost 2 bases, and 14 bases lay between the germline ends. Per germline, CDR1 SGHRS and CDR2 YFSETQ. The CDR3: CASRSMAVAYEQYF. DNA for the CDR3: TGCGCCAGCAGATCTATGGCAGTAGCCTACGAGCAGTACTTC. Using reference TRBV5-1 and TRBJ2-7 for the parts outside the CDR3, the full variable domain is KAGVTQTPRYLIKTRGQQVTLSCSPISGHRSVSWYQQTPGQGLQFLFEYFSETQRNKGNFPGRFSGRQFSNSRSEMNVSTLELGDSALYLCASRSMAVAYEQYFGPGTRLTVT.

This chain uses TRBV2 with TRBJ1-4, with D perhaps matching TRBD1 (6 bases). V was cut by 6 bases and J by 4 bases, with 18 bases left in between. This CDR3 has 16 residues. CDR1 and CDR2 (germline): SNHLY, FYNNEI. The CDR3 region is CASRPRREGGNEKLFF. DNA for the CDR3: TGTGCCAGCAGGCCACGTAGAGAAGGGGGTAATGAAAAACTGTTTTTT.

This clonotype was counted a few times. The rearrangement joins TRBV4-2 to TRBJ2-1, with 7 positions matching TRBD2. The germline V gene has CDR1 LGHNA and CDR2 YNFKEQ. This CDR3 comprises 17 residues. Losses at the gene ends were 0 bases for V and 0 bases for J; bases not matched to a gene: 5. DNA for the CDR3: TGTGCCAGCAGCCAAGAATGGGGCGGGAGCTCCTACAATGAGCAGTTCTTC. Protein product: CASSQEWGGSSYNEQFF.

This clonotype turned up a few times. This chain links TRBV15 with TRBJ1-5, with TRBD1 matching 7 bases. Germline CDR1 is LNHNV and CDR2 is YYDKDF (reference sequence). The CDR3 is made up of 14 amino acids. The ends lost 5 bases at V and 4 bases at J; junction bases unmatched: 5. Here the CDR3 reads CATSLQQGNQPQHF. The CDR3 DNA follows: TGTGCCACCAGCCTACAACAGGGGAATCAGCCCCAGCATTTT.

The rearrangement uses TRBV20-1 and TRBJ2-1, with D uncertain. V lost 1 base and J 3 bases, leaving 4 bases between the germline ends. CDR1 is DFQATT, CDR2 SNEGSKA, per germline (reference sequence). This CDR3 region has 12 residues. CDR3 sequence reads: CSARADYNEQFF. CDR3 sequence (DNA): TGCAGTGCTAGAGCGGACTACAATGAGCAGTTCTTC.

The J gene is TRBJ2-7, the V gene TRBV27; D is ambiguous. The CDR3 is 13 amino acids. CDR1 is MNHEY and CDR2 is SMNVEV in the germline V gene (reference sequence). V lost 8 bases and J 3 bases, leaving 14 bases between the germline ends. This CDR3 is CASRIKNGYEQYF. For the CDR3, the DNA is TGTGCCAGCCGAATCAAGAACGGCTACGAGCAGTACTTC.

The genes are TRBV20-1 and TRBJ1-2; D is perhaps TRBD1 (5 bases). V lost 0 bases, J lost 8 bases, and 19 bases lay in between. This CDR3 is built from 15 residues. Germline loops: CDR1 DFQATT, CDR2 SNEGSKA (reference sequence). This CDR3 is CSARDSGSLKGGYTF. Here the CDR3 DNA reads TGCAGTGCTAGAGATTCTGGCTCCCTTAAGGGGGGCTACACCTTC.

The chain couples TRBV28 to TRBJ2-1; 10 positions match TRBD2. Germline V gene data show CDR1 as MDHEN and CDR2 as SYDVKM. Unmatched junction bases numbered 9, after V lost 3 bases and J lost 13 bases. The CDR3 length is 14 residues. In DNA, the CDR3 is TGTGCCAGCAGTTTGCCTAGCGGGAGCCAAGTCCAGTTCTTC. Translation gives CASSLPSGSQVQFF.

This clonotype was seen a few times. The CDR3 DNA is TGTGCCAGCAGAATTGCGGGGGGAGCAGGTACGCAGTATTTT. This gives the protein CASRIAGGAGTQYF. This sequence joins TRBV25-1 and TRBJ2-3; 8 bases align to TRBD2. There are 14 residues in the CDR3. Trimming cost V 6 bases and J 8 bases; bases outside gene matches: 10. Germline-derived CDR1 and CDR2 are MGHDK and SYGVNS.

The chain combines TRBV6-1 with TRBJ2-7, with a weak D call TRBD1 (5 bases). CDR3 length equals 13 residues. V lost 1 base and J lost 4, with 8 bases in between. The germline CDR1 and CDR2 sequences are MNHNS and SASEGT. CDR3 sequence reads: CASSEGTKYEQYF. The CDR3 DNA follows: TGTGCCAGCAGTGAAGGGACAAAATACGAGCAGTACTTC.

The chain combines TRBV5-1 with TRBJ2-3; 10 nucleotides match TRBD1. The CDR3 consists of 18 residues. The junction had 9 bases not matched to a gene; V was cut back by 0 bases and J by 2 bases. CDR1 and CDR2 from the germline V gene are SGHRS and YFSETQ. The CDR3 nucleotides are TGCGCCAGCAGCTTGGGCCCTAGGACAGGGGGGACCACAGATACGCAGTATTTT. This encodes CASSLGPRTGGTTDTQYF.

The CDR3 here is CASSLAPGTGGAESYGYTF. CDR3 coding DNA: TGTGCCAGCAGCTTAGCCCCCGGGACAGGGGGCGCAGAGAGCTATGGCTACACCTTC. The gene calls are TRBV11-2 and TRBJ1-2, with 12 bases fitting TRBD1. Germline loops: CDR1 SGHAT, CDR2 FQNNGV. V gave up 1 base and J gave up 4 bases; unmatched junction bases: 13. The CDR3 spans 19 residues.

The chain is built from TRBV2 and TRBJ2-1, with D perhaps matching TRBD1 (6 bases). The CDR3 covers 14 residues. Between the trimmed V and J ends, which lost 6 bases and 2 bases, there was a span of 11 bases. The germline V gene has CDR1 SNHLY and CDR2 FYNNEI. CDR3 sequence (DNA): TGTGCCAGCAGGCGCTCAGGGGCCTACAATGAGCAGTTCTTC. It encodes CASRRSGAYNEQFF.

In this sample, this clonotype turned up once. The gene calls are TRBV7-2 and TRBJ2-7; 10 nucleotides agree with TRBD2. V gave up 0 bases and J gave up 3 bases; unmatched junction bases: 8. Germline lookup yields CDR1 SGHTA and CDR2 FQGNSA. The CDR3 has 17 residues. The CDR3 nucleotides are TGTGCCAGCAGCTTAGCGTATAGCGGGAGGCCCTACTACGAGCAGTACTTC. This gives the protein CASSLAYSGRPYYEQYF.

The sample holds a few counts of this clonotype. The rearrangement links TRBV24-1 to TRBJ1-4; D not certain. The germline CDR1 and CDR2 sequences are KGHDR and SFDVKD. The V and J ends lost 4 bases and 5 bases respectively, with 7 bases between them. This CDR3 region has 13 residues. In DNA, the CDR3 is TGTGCCACCAGTGACCGTTGGAATGAAAAACTGTTTTTT. Translated: CATSDRWNEKLFF.

This clonotype was observed a few times. The genes are TRBV30 and TRBJ2-3; no firm D call. The germline CDR1 and CDR2 sequences are GTSNPN and SVGIG (reference sequence). V was trimmed by 3 bases and J by 0 bases, leaving 4 bases between them. The CDR3 runs 12 residues. This CDR3 reads CAWRVSTDTQYF. In DNA, the CDR3 is TGTGCCTGGAGGGTGAGCACAGATACGCAGTATTTT.

V is TRBV20-1 and J is TRBJ2-5; 7 bases align to TRBD1. This CDR3 spans 12 amino acids. The J segment lost 7 bases and the V segment lost 5 bases, leaving 7 bases of the junction unmatched. Germline CDR1 reads DFQATT; CDR2 reads SNEGSKA (reference sequence). The CDR3 DNA reads as TGCAGTGCTGAGGACAGGTGGCCGACCCAGTACTTC. Translated: CSAEDRWPTQYF.

For this clonotype: A much larger clone sits a single nucleotide away, making a read error possible. The chain recombines TRBV14 with TRBJ2-1; TRBD2 matches at 12 bases. Germline V gives CDR1 SGHDN, CDR2 FVKESK. V lost 11 bases and J lost 4; bases outside the gene matches: 6. There are 14 residues in the CDR3. The CDR3 region has the DNA TGTGCCGGCAAGACTAGCGGGAGTTACAATGAGCAGTTCTTC. Protein: CAGKTSGSYNEQFF. The variable domain in full, completed from reference TRBV14 and TRBJ2-1, reads EAGVTQFPSHSVIEKGQTVTLRCDPISGHDNLYWYRRVMGKEIKFLLHFVKESKQDESGMPNNRFLAERTGGTYSTLKVQPAELEDSGVYFCAGKTSGSYNEQFFGPGTRLTVL.

This chain connects TRBV11-2 to TRBJ2-7; 10 positions agree with TRBD1. This CDR3 is 13 amino acids long. Trimming took 5 bases from V and 7 from J; bases not matched to a gene: 5. Germline CDR1 is SGHAT and CDR2 is FQNNGV. CDR3 bases: TGTGCCAGCAGCGCGACAGGGGGCAATGAGCAGTACTTC. This encodes CASSATGGNEQYF.

This clonotype was seen only a few times. The chain carries TRBV20-1 and TRBJ2-4, with 11 bases lining up with TRBD2. TRBJ2-7 explains the end of the DNA better; the J call may be wrong. The length of the CDR3 is 14 residues. The V gene's germline CDR1 is DFQATT and CDR2 SNEGSKA (reference sequence). In DNA, the CDR3 is TGCAGTGCTATACTAGCGGGGGAGCACTACGAGCAGTACTTC. As protein: CSAILAGEHYEQYF.

V and J are TRBV29-1 and TRBJ1-4; D may be TRBD1 (6 bases). The CDR3 is 13 residues long. V was pared by 4 bases and J by 8 bases, with 14 bases between. The germline V gene encodes CDR1 SQVTM and CDR2 ANQGSEA. The CDR3 DNA reads TGCAGCGTTGGGGCAGGGGCAGGGGAAAAACTGTTTTTT. This encodes CSVGAGAGEKLFF.

A few counts support this clonotype. This chain uses TRBV28 with TRBJ1-4, with no clear D. The germline V gene has CDR1 MDHEN and CDR2 SYDVKM. V lost 5 bases to trimming and J lost 7 bases, with 11 bases between them. The CDR3 runs 13 residues. CDR3 in amino acids: CASSRVKVEKLFF. CDR3 bases: TGTGCCAGCAGTCGGGTGAAGGTTGAAAAACTGTTTTTT.

The V and J genes are TRBV28 and TRBJ2-1; 7 bases are a match to TRBD1. Germline loops: CDR1 MDHEN, CDR2 SYDVKM. The trim removed 3 bases at V and 7 bases at J, leaving 6 bases unmatched. The length of the CDR3 is 14 residues. The CDR3 coding sequence is TGTGCCAGCAGTTTTAGGACAGGCCGGAATGAGCAGTTCTTC. Protein product: CASSFRTGRNEQFF.

Remarks on this clonotype: This sequence may be a read error, since a much larger clone differs from it by one base. The V call is TRBV10-3, the J call TRBJ2-1, with TRBD2 as a possible D gene (5 bases). The J call may be wrong; the DNA end is better matched by TRBJ2-7. The germline V gene encodes CDR1 ENHRY and CDR2 SYGVKD. The CDR3 covers 15 residues. CDR3 region: CAISGVTSSYNEQYF. The CDR3 region has the DNA TGTGCCATCAGCGGGGTTACGAGCTCCTACAATGAGCAGTACTTC.

Written as DNA, the CDR3 is TGCAGCGTTGAGGGTAGCGGGGGGGCCAATGAGCAGTACTTC. Its protein product is CSVEGSGGANEQYF. V gene TRBV29-1 combines with J gene TRBJ2-4; 11 bases line up with TRBD2. Germline values: CDR1 SQVTM, CDR2 ANQGSEA. V gave up 3 bases and J gave up 13 bases; unmatched junction bases: 11. This CDR3 has 14 residues.

As to this clonotype: Its ends do not fully match the called genes, so a read error is possible. The chain joins TRBV27 to TRBJ2-1, with 12 positions matching TRBD1. The CDR3 loop spans 14 amino acids. The V gene's germline CDR1 is MNHEY and CDR2 SMNVEV (reference sequence). The CDR3 region is CARSLGTGGDEQFF. The DNA of the CDR3 is TGTGCCCGCAGTTTAGGGACAGGGGGCGATGAGCAGTTCTTC.